Listed below are T cell receptor beta chains from one sample, sequenced in a study of T cell clones after liver transplantation. TCRdb's copy holds only in-frame clones and misses some; the assay was immunoSEQ multiplex PCR. Here the sample spans about 75,000 clones, around four fifths being singletons. The sample here was CD4+ T cells from blood, taken around 50 months after liver transplant. The source is a human patient who received a liver transplant. T cells may partly derive from the graft donor. CDR3s include the opening cysteine and the closing phenylalanine or tryptophan. Each record gives: clone size, D gene, V gene, CDR3 length, J gene, CDR3 DNA, CDR3 protein. A D gene is named only where the DNA matches it firmly. Rows may omit the clone size; those that give it use once, few, many or a size class.

NA	NA	TRBV7-9	16	TRBJ1-2	TGTGCCAGCAGCTTAGGGACAGACACGATACGCTCTGGCTACACCTTC	CASSLGTDTIRSGYTF
NA	NA	TRBV28	15	TRBJ2-7	TGTGCCAGCAGTTTAGATCCCCCCGCAGGGTCCGAGCAGTACTTC	CASSLDPPAGSEQYF
NA	NA	TRBV19	14	TRBJ1-2	TGTGCCAGTAGGCCCCTCATGACTAACTATGGCTACACCTTC	CASRPLMTNYGYTF
NA	NA	TRBV2	14	TRBJ2-2	TGTGCCAGCAGTAGTGAGGGGGGCACCGGGGAGCTGTTTTTT	CASSSEGGTGELFF
NA	TRBD1	TRBV6-1	13	TRBJ1-1	TGTGCCAGCAGCGACCGGGACAGGGCAGGAGCTTTCTTT	CASSDRDRAGAFF
NA	TRBD1	TRBV29-1	12	TRBJ1-1	TGCAGCGTATCGACAGGGGACACTGAAGCTTTCTTT	CSVSTGDTEAFF
NA	NA	TRBV18	13	TRBJ2-1	TGTGCCAGCTCACCAAGGACGAACAATGAGCAGTTCTTC	CASSPRTNNEQFF
NA	NA	TRBV19	13	TRBJ2-3	TGTGCCAGTAGTTATGGACAGAAAGATACGCAGTATTTT	CASSYGQKDTQYF
NA	NA	TRBV18	15	TRBJ1-1	TGTGCCAGCTCGCCCTGGGGGGCTGGACACACTGAAGCTTTCTTT	CASSPWGAGHTEAFF
NA	TRBD1	TRBV7-9	14	TRBJ1-1	TGTGCCAGCAGCTTAACAGGGGAGAACACTGAAGCTTTCTTT	CASSLTGENTEAFF
NA	TRBD2	TRBV15	16	TRBJ2-5	TGTGCCACCAGCAGAGTCGGTAGCGGGACTAGGGAGACCCAGTACTTC	CATSRVGSGTRETQYF
NA	TRBD1	TRBV23-1	16	TRBJ1-6	TGCGCCAGCAGTCAAATGGGACAGGGAAGGAATTCACCCCTCCACTTT	CASSQMGQGRNSPLHF
NA	NA	TRBV30	13	TRBJ1-5	TGTGCCTGGAGAGGCAGTAGCAATCAGCCCCAGCATTTT	CAWRGSSNQPQHF
once	TRBD1	TRBV10-1	17	TRBJ2-7	TGCGCCAGCAGTCGGGACAGGGCATCGGGAAGTACCTACGAGCAGTACTTC	CASSRDRASGSTYEQYF
NA	NA	TRBV6-5	15	TRBJ1-2	TGTGCCAGCAGTTATGAAGGAACTACTAACTATGGCTACACCTTC	CASSYEGTTNYGYTF
NA	NA	TRBV9	14	TRBJ1-1	TGTGCCAGCAGCGTATCACAAGGAGGGACTGAAGCTTTCTTT	CASSVSQGGTEAFF
NA	TRBD1	TRBV5-4	15	TRBJ1-2	TGTGCCAGCAGCGCACGACAGGGCTCGGGGTATGGCTACACCTTC	CASSARQGSGYGYTF
NA	NA	TRBV15	15	TRBJ1-5	TGTGCCACCAGCAGAGATGTGGCAGCGAATCAGCCCCAGCATTTT	CATSRDVAANQPQHF
NA	NA	TRBV5-1	14	TRBJ2-1	TGCGCCAGCAGCTTGGGAGGGAGTGGTAATGAGCAGTTCTTC	CASSLGGSGNEQFF
NA	NA	TRBV7-3	13	TRBJ2-7	TGTGCCAGCAGCTTACTGGTTAACTACGAGCAGTACTTC	CASSLLVNYEQYF
NA	NA	TRBV25-1	13	TRBJ2-4	TGTGCCAGCAGTCAACAGGGTAAAAACATTCAGTACTTC	CASSQQGKNIQYF
NA	NA	TRBV2	14	TRBJ2-3	TGTGCCAGCAGTGAGGGACCAAGTCAAGCTACGCAGTATTTT	CASSEGPSQATQYF
NA	NA	TRBV21-1	14	TRBJ2-7	TGTGCCAGCAGCAAAGCTGAGGAAGCATACGAGCAGTACTTC	CASSKAEEAYEQYF
NA	NA	TRBV7-9	12	TRBJ1-2	TGTGCCAGCAGCTTAGAAGCCCGTGGCTACACCTTC	CASSLEARGYTF
NA	TRBD2	TRBV5-4	14	TRBJ2-3	TGTGCCAGCAGCTCAAGCGGGAGCATAAGGACGCAGTATTTT	CASSSSGSIRTQYF
once	NA	TRBV4-2	11	TRBJ1-2	TGTGCCAGCAGCCAGGAAAGACACTACACCTTC	CASSQERHYTF
NA	NA	TRBV28	16	TRBJ2-2	TGTGCCAGCAGTCTCCCTGGGGGGCTGGGGACCGGGGAGCTGTTTTTT	CASSLPGGLGTGELFF
NA	NA	TRBV6-5	12	TRBJ2-3	TGTGCCAGCAACCACTTTCTGGGTACGCAGTATTTT	CASNHFLGTQYF
NA	NA	TRBV28	14	TRBJ2-2	TGTGCCAGCAGTTTCGGGGGTCGGACCGGGGAGCTGTTTTTT	CASSFGGRTGELFF
NA	NA	TRBV5-5	14	TRBJ2-5	TGTGCCAGCAGCTTTGGGGCAGGGAGAGAGACCCAGTACTTC	CASSFGAGRETQYF
once	TRBD2	TRBV4-2	16	TRBJ2-2	TGTGCCAGCAGCCAAAATAGCGGGAGTAGTGGCGGGGAGCTGTTTTTT	CASSQNSGSSGGELFF
NA	NA	TRBV9	13	TRBJ2-1	TGTGCCAGCAGCGTCTTAGGGGGGTCGGAGCAGTTCTTC	CASSVLGGSEQFF
NA	TRBD1	TRBV19	12	TRBJ2-7	TGTGCCACCGGGACAGGCGCCTACGAGCAGTACTTC	CATGTGAYEQYF
NA	NA	TRBV28	14	TRBJ1-2	TGTGCCAGCAGTTTATTGGGGGCCCAGTATGGCTACACCTTC	CASSLLGAQYGYTF
NA	NA	TRBV20-1	11	TRBJ2-7	TGCAGTGCTAGAGGGGACTCCGAGCAGTACTTC	CSARGDSEQYF
once	NA	TRBV6-6	13	TRBJ2-7	TGTGCCAGCTCGAGCGACAGACTCTACGAGCAGTACTTT	CASSSDRLYEQYF
NA	NA	TRBV27	16	TRBJ2-2	TGTGCCAGCAGTTCCAGGGGGGGGCGGGCCACCGGGGAGCTGTTTTTT	CASSSRGGRATGELFF
NA	TRBD1	TRBV10-3	17	TRBJ2-6	TGTGCCATCAGATCGACAGGGGGGAGGGCTGGGGCCAACGTCCTGACTTTC	CAIRSTGGRAGANVLTF
NA	NA	TRBV5-5	15	TRBJ1-2	TGTGCCAGCAGCCCGGACAGCACTTTTAACTATGGCTACACCTTC	CASSPDSTFNYGYTF
few	TRBD2	TRBV19	16	TRBJ2-3	TGTGCCAGTAGTAGGTCGAGCGGGATACCCACAGATACGCAGTATTTT	CASSRSSGIPTDTQYF
NA	NA	TRBV7-7	13	TRBJ2-5	TGTGCTAGCGGCCGGGACTTACAAGAGACCCAGTACTTC	CASGRDLQETQYF
NA	NA	TRBV30	13	TRBJ2-7	TGTGCCTGGAGTGTAACCGTTGGGTACGAGCAGTACTTC	CAWSVTVGYEQYF
NA	NA	TRBV29-1	15	TRBJ2-3	TGCAGCGTTGAAGTTGCGCCGGGAGGCACAGATACGCAGTATTTT	CSVEVAPGGTDTQYF
NA	NA	TRBV6-6	12	TRBJ2-7	TGTGCCAGCAGTTTTCCAGGGAACGAGCAGTACTTC	CASSFPGNEQYF
NA	TRBD2	TRBV18	15	TRBJ2-3	TGTGCCAGCTCACCGCGGGACTACTTCTCAGATACGCAGTATTTT	CASSPRDYFSDTQYF
NA	NA	TRBV7-2	15	TRBJ1-1	TGTGCCAGCAGCGTAGCCCCCGTGGGGAACACTGAAGCTTTCTTT	CASSVAPVGNTEAFF
few	NA	TRBV5-1	14	TRBJ2-7	TGCGCCAGCAGCCCTGCGGGGGCGCTTTACGAGCAGTACTTC	CASSPAGALYEQYF
NA	NA	TRBV7-9	13	TRBJ1-1	TGTGCCAGCAGCTTAGGGCGGTTCGCTGAAGCTTTCTTT	CASSLGRFAEAFF
NA	TRBD1	TRBV7-9	16	TRBJ1-2	TGTGCCAGCAGCTTAGCCGGGACAGGGGGCTTCTATGGCTACACCTTC	CASSLAGTGGFYGYTF
NA	NA	TRBV28	15	TRBJ2-2	TGTGCCAGCAGTTTATGGGGACGGGACACCGGGGAGCTGTTTTTT	CASSLWGRDTGELFF
NA	NA	TRBV2	15	TRBJ1-1	TGTGCCAGCAGTCTGGAAAGCGTGATGAACACTGAAGCTTTCTTT	CASSLESVMNTEAFF
NA	NA	TRBV12-5	14	TRBJ1-4	TGTGCTAGTGGTTCCACACCCGCGAGTGAAAAACTGTTTTTT	CASGSTPASEKLFF
NA	TRBD1	TRBV5-1	15	TRBJ1-1	TGCGCCAGCAGCTTGTCGGTCAGGGGGGACACTGAAGCTTTCTTT	CASSLSVRGDTEAFF
once	TRBD2	TRBV18	16	TRBJ2-2	TGTGCCAGCTCACGATTACGGGAGGGCCCGACCGGGGAGCTGTTTTTT	CASSRLREGPTGELFF